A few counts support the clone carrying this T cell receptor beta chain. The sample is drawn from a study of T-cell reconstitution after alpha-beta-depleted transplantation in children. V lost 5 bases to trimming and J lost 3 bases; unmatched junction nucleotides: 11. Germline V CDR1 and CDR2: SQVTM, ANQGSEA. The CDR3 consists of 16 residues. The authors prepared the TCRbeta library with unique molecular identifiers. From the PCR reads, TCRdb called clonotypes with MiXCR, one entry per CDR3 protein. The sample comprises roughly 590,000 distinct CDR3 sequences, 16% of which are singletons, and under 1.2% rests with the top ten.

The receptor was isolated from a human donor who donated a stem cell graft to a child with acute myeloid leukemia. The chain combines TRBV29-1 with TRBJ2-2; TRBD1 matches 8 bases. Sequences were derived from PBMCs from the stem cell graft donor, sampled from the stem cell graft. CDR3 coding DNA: TGCAGCGTTCAACTACTGGACAGGGCGGACACCGGGGAGCTGTTTTTT. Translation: CSVQLLDRADTGELFF.